A single sample gave rise to the 12 T cell receptor beta chains below, sequenced in a study of CD8+ T cells in alopecia areata. The study sorted pooled cutaneous lymph node cells by CD4, CD8alpha, NKG2D, NKG2ACE and other markers. Sequencing templates came from extracted RNA that was reverse transcribed into cDNA. Using immunoSEQ multiplex PCR, the repertoire was profiled, and TCRdb retains in-frame clones only, with some absent. Recorded here are around 290,000 clones, none singletons. Specimen: CD4+ T cells sorted from a lymph node. The receptors were sampled from a C3H/HeJ mouse with alopecia areata. MHC haplotype of the strain: H2-k.

This clone has a handful of counts. Mouse gene names and germline throughout. The read is 4 residues too short to cover the CDR3 end, so that end is filled in from the germline J gene. The J gene is TRBJ2-7, the V gene TRBV13-3; 11 bases agree with TRBD2. The germline V gene has CDR1 NNHDY and CDR2 SYVADS. The J segment lost 3 bases and the V segment lost 5 bases, leaving 1 base of the junction unmatched. The CDR3 sequence is 13 residues long. The CDR3 sequence is CASRDWGVYEQYF. The DNA read from the CDR3 is TGTGCCAGCAGGGACTGGGGGGTCTAT.

A word on this clone: Gene names are mouse gene names. The CDR3 end falls 4 residues outside the read, so it is completed with the germline J gene. The rearrangement links TRBV31 to TRBJ2-3; weak D call: TRBD2 (6 bases). Trimming left V 5 bases short and J 0 bases short, with 9 bases between. This CDR3 spans 13 amino acids. CDR1 GKSSPN and CDR2 SITVG come from the germline V gene. CDR3 DNA (partial): TGTGCCTGGGTCTGGGGAAGTGCAGAA. Encoded protein: CAWVWGSAE. In full, the CDR3 is CAWVWGSAETLYF.

This clone has at least ten counts. Mouse germline and gene names are used. The read terminates 4 residues ahead of where the CDR3 ends, so the germline J gene completes it. The chain links TRBV17 to TRBJ2-5, with 8 nucleotides matching TRBD1. Germline CDR1 is MNHDT and CDR2 is YYDKIL. This CDR3 has 15 amino acids. CDR3 protein: CASSKTGEERDTQYF. The sequenced part of the CDR3 DNA is TGTGCTAGCAGCAAGACAGGGGAGGAAAGAGAC.

This clone was seen a handful of times. Gene names and germline refer to mouse. The missing CDR3 end, 4 residues past where the read stops, is filled in from the germline J gene. Other DNA sequences from this sample encode an identical CDR3 as well. This rearrangement joins TRBV13-3 to TRBJ2-5; weak D call: TRBD2 (5 bases). Germline CDR1 and CDR2: NNHDY and SYVADS. This CDR3 has 13 amino acids. V was cut by 1 base and J by 2 bases, with 5 bases left in between. The DNA read from the CDR3 is TGTGCCAGCAGTGATTGGGGCCAAGAC. Amino acids: CASSDWGQD. The full CDR3 is CASSDWGQDTQYF.

This clone was picked up a small number of times. Mouse gene names apply. The CDR3 goes on 3 residues after the read ends, and that part is filled in from the germline J gene. The V call is TRBV16, the J call TRBJ1-6, with a weak D call TRBD1 (6 bases). TRBJ1-6 is given ORF status, its function remaining uncertain. Germline lookup yields CDR1 SGHSA and CDR2 FRNQAP. The CDR3 contains 14 residues. Trimming stripped 9 bases from V and 3 bases from J, with 12 bases between. The CDR3: CARRDINYNSPLYF. The CDR3 bases that were read are TGTGCAAGGAGGGACATTAACTATAATTCGCCC.

With respect to this clone: Gene labels here are mouse ones. This CDR3 is CTCSDRDRQDTQYF. Partial CDR3 DNA: TGCACCTGCAGTGACCGGGACAGACAAGAC. The chain carries TRBV1 and TRBJ2-5; 7 bases match TRBD1. From the germline J gene comes the end of the CDR3, since the read stops 4 residues before it. The CDR3 is 14 amino acids. CDR1 and CDR2 from the germline V gene are NSQYPW and LRSPGD (reference sequence). V trimming: 4 bases; J trimming: 3 bases; junction bases outside the gene matches: 4.

There are a few counts of this clone. Mouse gene names and germline throughout. The read finishes 4 residues shy of the CDR3 end, and the germline J gene is used to complete it. The chain links TRBV13-1 to TRBJ2-4, with D maybe TRBD1 (5 bases). V was pared by 2 bases and J by 3 bases, with 10 bases between. Germline V lookup: CDR1 NSHNY, CDR2 SYGAGN. The CDR3 is made up of 14 amino acids. The covered CDR3 bases are TGTGCCAGCAGTGAAGATGGACAACAAAAC. Amino acids: CASSEDGQQN. The whole CDR3 region reads CASSEDGQQNTLYF.

This clone was picked up many times. Gene names are mouse gene names. The read ends 4 residues before the CDR3 terminus; that terminus is restored from the germline J gene. V and J are TRBV17 and TRBJ2-7; 10 nucleotides match TRBD2. Per germline, CDR1 MNHDT and CDR2 YYDKIL. The CDR3 runs 15 residues. The J segment lost 2 bases and the V segment lost 4 bases, leaving 5 bases of the junction unmatched. Partial CDR3 DNA: TGTGCTAGCAGTACCTTTACTGGGGGGGCCTAT. Protein sequence: CASSTFTGGAY. The complete CDR3 sequence is CASSTFTGGAYEQYF.

Regarding this clone: Gene labels here are mouse ones. Other DNA sequences in the same sample also yield this CDR3. CDR3 DNA (partial): TGTGCCAGCAGTATAAGGGGGCGAAACACCGGG. Residues: CASSIRGRNTG. The CDR3, in full, reads CASSIRGRNTGQLYF. The genes are TRBV19 and TRBJ2-2, with D possibly TRBD1 on 7 matching bases. The sequenced fragment ends 4 residues before the CDR3 boundary, so the rest is inferred from the germline J gene. This CDR3 spans 15 amino acids. CDR1 and CDR2 from the germline V gene are FNHDT and SITEND (reference sequence). V lost 1 base to trimming and J lost 1 base, with 8 bases between them.

Note on this clone: Mouse names are used for the genes. The read comes to an end 4 residues before the CDR3 does, leaving the germline J gene to fill in the end. This chain joins TRBV13-2 and TRBJ2-5; 8 nucleotides agree with TRBD2. The CDR3 extends over 16 amino acids. The V and J ends lost 0 bases and 2 bases, in that order; junction bases with no gene match: 5. Germline V gives CDR1 NNHNN, CDR2 SYGAGS (reference sequence). The CDR3 reads CASGDVWGVGQDTQYF. The part of the CDR3 DNA that was read is TGTGCCAGCGGTGATGTCTGGGGGGTGGGCCAAGAC.

This clone was counted a few times. The genes are named according to mouse. Read coverage stops 4 residues before the CDR3 terminus; the germline J gene supplies the remainder. V gene TRBV13-3 combines with J gene TRBJ2-2; maybe TRBD1 (7 bases). V was cut by 4 bases and J by 4 bases, with 14 bases left in between. Germline V gene sequence: CDR1 NNHDY, CDR2 SYVADS. This CDR3 spans 15 amino acids. The CDR3 bases that were read are TGTGCCAGCAGTCGAGGGGGCTCGGGCACCGGG. Translation: CASSRGGSGTG. The complete CDR3 sequence is CASSRGGSGTGQLYF.

This clone was recorded a few times. Germline and genes: mouse. The CDR3 end is not reached by the read, which stops 4 residues before it; the germline J gene fills it in. Other DNA sequences in this sample translate to the same CDR3. This rearrangement joins TRBV13-3 to TRBJ2-3; weak D call: TRBD2 (5 bases). Trimming took 1 base from V and 0 from J, leaving 6 bases between them. Germline V lookup: CDR1 NNHDY, CDR2 SYVADS. This CDR3 is 14 amino acids long. CDR3: CASSDSGSAETLYF. The part of the CDR3 DNA that was read is TGTGCCAGCAGTGATTCTGGGAGTGCAGAA.